This T cell receptor beta chain was captured in a study of shared clonotypes between healthy human individuals. As to this clone: The antigen is undetermined.

Study-level findings and limits: Represented diversity (both genetic and exposure-history) was limited by the small number of donors.

Using immunoSEQ multiplex PCR, the repertoire was profiled, and TCRdb retains in-frame clones only, with some absent. The repertoire holds about 2.3 million clones, 92% seen once, with approximately 0.41% in the top ten. Germline-derived CDR1 and CDR2 are MNHEY and SVGAGI. V lost 0 bases and J lost 7, with 12 bases in between. This CDR3 has 14 residues. This chain connects TRBV6-5 to TRBJ1-2, with D perhaps TRBD1 (5 bases). The sequence came from a young man in good health. Some clones in this sample may be carry-over from other donors' samples. Sequencing used naive CD4+ T cells from PBMCs. The subset: CD45RA+ positively selected. DNA of the CDR3: TGTGCCAGCAGTTACTCGATTGGGGGGACTGGCTACACCTTC. The encoded protein is CASSYSIGGTGYTF.